This T cell receptor (beta chain) derives from a study of Ad26.COV2.S vaccination and SARS-CoV-2 variants. Findings of the study overall: Vaccinees displayed broader spike-specific TCR repertoires than placebo recipients.

Using immunoSEQ multiplex PCR, the repertoire was profiled, and TCRdb retains in-frame clones only, with some absent. The profile shows 350,000 to 450,000 clones, around four fifths of them singletons. In regard to this clone: The antigen is unknown.

Described treatment: some 19 received Ad26.COV2.S at low or high dose, single or two shots; 5 received placebo; per-sample allocation not given. Each sample was drawn 63 days after the first injection (of vaccine or placebo). The CDR3 has 13 amino acids. The sequencing used peripheral blood, collected in a trial of Ad26.COV2.S vaccine versus placebo. The sequence was collected from a person between 18 and 65 years old who received the Ad26.COV2.S COVID-19 vaccine or a placebo. J is TRBJ2-7 and V is TRBV21-1. TRBV21-1 is given as a pseudogene. CDR3 DNA sequence: TGTGCCAGCTACCCCGGGACGTTCTACGAGCAGTACTTC. It is translated as CASYPGTFYEQYF.